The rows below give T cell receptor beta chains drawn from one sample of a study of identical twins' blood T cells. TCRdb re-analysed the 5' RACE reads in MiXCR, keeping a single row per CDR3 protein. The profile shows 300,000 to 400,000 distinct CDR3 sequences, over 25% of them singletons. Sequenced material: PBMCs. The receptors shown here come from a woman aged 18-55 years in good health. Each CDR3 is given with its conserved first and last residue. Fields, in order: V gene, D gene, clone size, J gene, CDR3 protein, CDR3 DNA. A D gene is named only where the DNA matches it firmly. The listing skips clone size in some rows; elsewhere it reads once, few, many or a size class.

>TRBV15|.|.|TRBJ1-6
CATNQGWASPLHF
TGTGCCACCAATCAAGGTTGGGCTTCACCCCTCCACTTT
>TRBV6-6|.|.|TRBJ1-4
CASSYTGPNEKLFF
TGTGCCAGCAGTTATACAGGTCCTAATGAAAAACTGTTTTTT
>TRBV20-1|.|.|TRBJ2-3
CSARDVGGDTQYF
TGCAGTGCTAGAGATGTGGGAGGTGATACGCAGTATTTT
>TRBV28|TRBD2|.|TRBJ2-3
CASSSLSGSRTDTQYF
TGTGCCAGCAGTTCCCTTAGCGGGAGCAGGACAGATACGCAGTATTTT
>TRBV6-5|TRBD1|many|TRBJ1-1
CASRKTGGTEAFF
TGCGCCAGCAGAAAGACAGGGGGCACTGAAGCTTTCTTT
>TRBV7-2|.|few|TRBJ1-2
CASIFRGYTF
TGTGCCAGCATCTTTCGGGGCTACACCTTC
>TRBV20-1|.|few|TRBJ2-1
CSASVGGEPSYNEQFF
TGCAGTGCTAGCGTTGGCGGGGAACCGAGTTACAATGAGCAGTTCTTC
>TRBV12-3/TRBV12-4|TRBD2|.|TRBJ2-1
CASSFRGGLNNEQFF
TGTGCCAGCAGTTTTCGGGGGGGCCTCAACAATGAGCAGTTCTTC
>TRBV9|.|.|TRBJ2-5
CASSGAGQQETQYF
TGTGCCAGCAGCGGGGCCGGACAGCAAGAGACCCAGTACTTC
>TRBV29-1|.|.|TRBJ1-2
CSGLVNYGYTF
TGCAGCGGATTAGTTAACTATGGCTACACCTTC
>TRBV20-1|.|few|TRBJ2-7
CSALGTQSYEQYF
TGCAGTGCCCTCGGGACACAGAGTTACGAGCAGTACTTC
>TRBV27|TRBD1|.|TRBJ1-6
CASATGAGYNSPLHF
TGTGCCAGCGCGACAGGGGCAGGCTATAATTCACCCCTCCACTTT
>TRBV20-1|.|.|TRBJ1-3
CSARDYDRNSGNTIYF
TGCAGTGCTAGAGATTATGACAGAAACTCTGGAAACACCATATATTTT
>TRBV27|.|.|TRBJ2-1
CASSRMADFKSYNEQFF
TGTGCCAGCAGCCGCATGGCGGACTTCAAATCCTACAATGAGCAGTTCTTC
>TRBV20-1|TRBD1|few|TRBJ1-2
CSALGQGGDGYTF
TGCAGTGCCTTGGGACAGGGTGGGGATGGCTACACCTTC
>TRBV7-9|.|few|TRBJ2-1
CASSFEGGPNEQFF
TGTGCCAGCAGCTTTGAGGGGGGGCCAAATGAGCAGTTCTTC
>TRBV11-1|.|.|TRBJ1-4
CASSVRGTNEKLFF
TGTGCCAGCAGCGTACGTGGGACTAATGAAAAACTGTTTTTT
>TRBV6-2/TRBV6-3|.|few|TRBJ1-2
CASSRRTGFDGYTF
TGTGCCAGCAGCCGCCGAACAGGGTTTGATGGCTACACCTTC
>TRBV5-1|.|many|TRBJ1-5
CASSFWTEDQPQHF
TGCGCCAGCAGCTTTTGGACGGAGGATCAGCCCCAGCATTTT
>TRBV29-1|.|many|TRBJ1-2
CSLSSGGVYGYTF
TGCAGCTTATCATCCGGAGGGGTTTATGGCTACACCTTC
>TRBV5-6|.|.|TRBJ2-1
CASSPTGRSYNEQFF
TGTGCCAGCAGCCCCACGGGACGGTCCTACAATGAGCAGTTCTTC
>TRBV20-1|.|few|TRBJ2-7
CSAGGTSRKPYEQYF
TGCAGTGCTGGGGGGACTTCCCGAAAACCCTACGAGCAGTACTTC
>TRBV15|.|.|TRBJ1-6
CATSRDSSPLHF
TGTGCCACCAGCAGAGATAGTTCACCCCTCCACTTT
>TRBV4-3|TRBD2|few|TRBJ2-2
CASSQDRTSGRLANTGELFF
TGCGCCAGCAGCCAAGATCGTACTAGCGGGAGATTAGCGAACACCGGGGAGCTGTTTTTT
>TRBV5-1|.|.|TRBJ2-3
CASSLGVGPPNTQYF
TGCGCCAGCAGCTTGGGCGTGGGGCCCCCCAATACGCAGTATTTT
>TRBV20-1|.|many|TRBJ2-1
CSASASTWRGSSYNEQFF
TGCAGTGCTAGCGCCTCCACTTGGAGGGGAAGCTCCTACAATGAGCAGTTCTTC
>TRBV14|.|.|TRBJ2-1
CASSQGIEQFF
TGTGCCAGCAGCCAAGGGATAGAGCAGTTCTTC
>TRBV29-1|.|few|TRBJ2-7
CSVEELYEQYF
TGCAGCGTTGAAGAACTCTACGAGCAGTACTTC
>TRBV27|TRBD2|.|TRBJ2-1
CASTTSGSNEQFF
TGTGCCAGCACCACTAGCGGGAGCAATGAGCAGTTCTTC
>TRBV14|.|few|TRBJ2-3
CASSFRLGVGTDTQYF
TGTGCCAGCAGCTTTAGACTTGGGGTAGGCACAGATACGCAGTATTTT
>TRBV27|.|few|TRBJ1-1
CASSSHPGGVTEAFF
TGTGCCAGCAGTTCTCACCCCGGCGGAGTCACTGAAGCTTTCTTT